This entry is about one T cell receptor (beta chain). Its antigen is not known. Germline and junction disagree at one end, which may indicate a read error. No cell fractionation was done, so the repertoire covers all unsorted peripheral blood T cells. CDR3 size: 15 residues. The germline V gene encodes CDR1 DFQATT and CDR2 SNEGSKA (reference sequence). Reverse transcription used around 540 ng RNA and constant-region primers for alpha and beta. Each of the alpha and beta chains got its own library through chain-specific third strand synthesis with indices. One primer pair amplified all rearrangements per chain; each cDNA got molecular barcodes. TCRdb itself ran the 5' RACE reads through MiXCR, one entry per CDR3 protein. Of 11,000 to 15,000 distinct CDR3 sequences in the sample, roughly 9.6% are singletons; the top ten hold 6% to 7%. The data stem from a study of HIV-infected patients and healthy controls. Findings and caveats of the study: Healthy control repertoires had roughly threefold more distinct CDR3s than untreated HIV+ repertoires, and higher Shannon diversity. HIV-infected patients shared fewer CDR3 sequences between individuals than healthy controls.

V usage is TRBV20-1 and J usage is TRBJ1-5; no definite D call. This receptor was obtained from an adult in good health. The sample was blood. This CDR3 reads CSASRGAGPNQPRHF. The DNA for the CDR3 is TGCAGTGCTAGCCGCGGAGCGGGCCCCAATCAGCCCCGGCATTTT.